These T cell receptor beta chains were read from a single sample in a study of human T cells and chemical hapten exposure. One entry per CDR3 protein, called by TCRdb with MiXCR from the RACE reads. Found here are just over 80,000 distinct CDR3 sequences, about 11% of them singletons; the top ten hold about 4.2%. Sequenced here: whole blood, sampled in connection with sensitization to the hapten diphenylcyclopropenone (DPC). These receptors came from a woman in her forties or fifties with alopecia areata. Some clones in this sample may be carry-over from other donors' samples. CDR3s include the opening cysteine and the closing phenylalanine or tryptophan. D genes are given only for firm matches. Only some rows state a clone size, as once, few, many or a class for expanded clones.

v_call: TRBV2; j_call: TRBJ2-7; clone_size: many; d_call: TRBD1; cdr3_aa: CASSGRQGALGEQYF; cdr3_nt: TGTGCCAGCAGTGGCCGACAGGGGGCTTTGGGCGAGCAGTACTTC
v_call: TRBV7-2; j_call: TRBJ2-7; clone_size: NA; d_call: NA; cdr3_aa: CASSYDLYEQYF; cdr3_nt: TGTGCCAGCAGCTATGACTTGTACGAGCAGTACTTC
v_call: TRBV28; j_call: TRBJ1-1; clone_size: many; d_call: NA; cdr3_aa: CASSLGQRDTEAFF; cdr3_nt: TGTGCCAGCAGTTTAGGACAGAGGGACACTGAAGCTTTCTTT
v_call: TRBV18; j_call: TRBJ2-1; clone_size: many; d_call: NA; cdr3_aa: CASSPLNLAVAEQFF; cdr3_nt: TGTGCCAGCTCACCACTAAATCTAGCAGTTGCTGAACAGTTCTTC
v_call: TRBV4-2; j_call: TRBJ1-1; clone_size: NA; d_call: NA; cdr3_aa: CASSQDGTKDTEAFF; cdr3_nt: TGTGCCAGCAGCCAGGACGGGACGAAGGACACTGAAGCTTTCTTT
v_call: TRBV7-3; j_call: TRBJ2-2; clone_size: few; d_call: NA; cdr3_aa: CASSRQTTANTGELFF; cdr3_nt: TGTGCCAGCAGCCGACAGACGACGGCAAACACCGGGGAGCTGTTTTTT
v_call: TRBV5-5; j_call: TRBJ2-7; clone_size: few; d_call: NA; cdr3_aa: CASSLGETADYEQYF; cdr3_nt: TGTGCCAGCAGCTTGGGTGAGACAGCAGACTACGAGCAGTACTTC
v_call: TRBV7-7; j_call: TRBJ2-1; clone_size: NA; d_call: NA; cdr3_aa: CASKPPGQEQFF; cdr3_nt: TGTGCTAGCAAACCGCCCGGACAGGAGCAGTTCTTC
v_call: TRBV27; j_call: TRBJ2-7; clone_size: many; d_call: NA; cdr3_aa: CASSRGSGYEQYF; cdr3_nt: TGTGCCAGCAGTAGGGGGTCCGGGTACGAGCAGTACTTC
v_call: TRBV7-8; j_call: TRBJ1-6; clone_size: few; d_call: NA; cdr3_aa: CASSPSSREHIESPLHF; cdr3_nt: TGTGCCAGCAGCCCTTCATCAAGGGAACATATAGAGTCACCCCTCCACTTT
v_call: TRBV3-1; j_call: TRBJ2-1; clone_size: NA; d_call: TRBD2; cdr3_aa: CASSQAGTTSMTEQFF; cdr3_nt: TGTGCCAGCAGCCAAGCCGGGACTACTAGTATGACTGAGCAGTTCTTC
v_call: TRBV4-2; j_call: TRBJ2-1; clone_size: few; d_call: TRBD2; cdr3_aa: CASSQDVTSGHNEQFF; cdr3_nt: TGTGCCAGCAGCCAAGATGTTACTAGCGGACACAATGAGCAGTTCTTC
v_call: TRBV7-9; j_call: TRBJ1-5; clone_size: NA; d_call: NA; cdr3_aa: CASSKDTNNQPQHF; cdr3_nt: TGTGCCAGCAGCAAAGACACCAATAATCAGCCCCAGCATTTT
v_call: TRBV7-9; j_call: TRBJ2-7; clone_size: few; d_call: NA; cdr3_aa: CASSSEIGKSNSYEQYF; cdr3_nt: TGTGCCAGCAGTTCCGAGATTGGCAAGTCCAACTCCTACGAGCAGTACTTC
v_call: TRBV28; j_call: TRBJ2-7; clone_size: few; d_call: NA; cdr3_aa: CASTLSWRTAYEQYF; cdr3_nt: TGTGCCAGCACTCTCTCCTGGAGGACAGCCTACGAGCAGTACTTC
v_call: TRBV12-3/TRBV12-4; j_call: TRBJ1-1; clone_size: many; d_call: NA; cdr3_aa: CASRADTTEAFF; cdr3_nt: TGTGCCAGCAGAGCTGACACAACTGAAGCTTTCTTT
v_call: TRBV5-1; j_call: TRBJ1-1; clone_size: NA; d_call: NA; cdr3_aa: CASSLRTGNEAFF; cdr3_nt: TGCGCCAGCAGCTTGAGAACGGGGAATGAAGCTTTCTTT
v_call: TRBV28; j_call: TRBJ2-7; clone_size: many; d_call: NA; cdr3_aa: CASRRLLREQYF; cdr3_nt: TGTGCCAGCAGGCGACTGCTTAGGGAGCAGTACTTC
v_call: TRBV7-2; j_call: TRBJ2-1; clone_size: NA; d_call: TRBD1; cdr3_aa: CASSSTPGQGYNEQFF; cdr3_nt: TGTGCCAGCAGCTCGACTCCGGGACAGGGCTACAATGAGCAGTTCTTC
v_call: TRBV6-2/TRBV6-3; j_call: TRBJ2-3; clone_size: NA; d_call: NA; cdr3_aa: CASHNAGLSADTQYF; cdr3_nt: TGTGCCAGCCACAACGCGGGACTTTCGGCAGATACGCAGTATTTT
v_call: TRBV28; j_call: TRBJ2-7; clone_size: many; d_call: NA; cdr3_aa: CASSPDSAYEQYF; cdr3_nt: TGTGCCAGCAGCCCCGACAGTGCCTACGAGCAGTACTTC
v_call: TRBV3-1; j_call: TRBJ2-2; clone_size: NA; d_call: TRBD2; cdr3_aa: CASRLAGRNTGELFF; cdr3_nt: TGTGCCAGCAGACTAGCGGGAAGGAACACCGGGGAGCTGTTTTTT
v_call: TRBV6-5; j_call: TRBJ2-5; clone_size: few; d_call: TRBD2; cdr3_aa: CASTPSRLAGVGETQYF; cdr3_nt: TGTGCCAGCACCCCTTCCCGACTAGCGGGAGTAGGGGAGACCCAGTACTTC
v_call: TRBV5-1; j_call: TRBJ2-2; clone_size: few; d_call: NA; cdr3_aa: CASGAYTGELFF; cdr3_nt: TGCGCCAGCGGTGCATACACCGGGGAGCTGTTTTTT
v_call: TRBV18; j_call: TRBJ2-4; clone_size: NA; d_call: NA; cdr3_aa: CASSLDRSNIQYF; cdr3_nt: TGTGCCAGCTCACTGGACAGAAGCAACATTCAGTACTTC
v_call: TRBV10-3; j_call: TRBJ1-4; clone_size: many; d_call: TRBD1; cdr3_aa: CAISESGPGTGNEKLFF; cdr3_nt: TGTGCCATCAGTGAGTCCGGGCCCGGGACAGGAAATGAAAAACTGTTTTTT
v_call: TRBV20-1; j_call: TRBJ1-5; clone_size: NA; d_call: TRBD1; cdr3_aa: CSAGDRGGQPQHF; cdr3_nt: TGCAGTGCTGGGGACAGGGGTGGCCAGCCCCAGCATTTT
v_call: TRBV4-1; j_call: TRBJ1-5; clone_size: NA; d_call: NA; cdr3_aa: CASSPMSSQPQHF; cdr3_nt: TGCGCCAGCAGCCCGATGTCGTCCCAGCCCCAGCATTTT
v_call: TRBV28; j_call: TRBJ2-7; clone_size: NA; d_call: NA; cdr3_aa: CASSQLSRQYF; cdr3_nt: TGTGCCAGCAGTCAACTTTCGAGGCAGTACTTC
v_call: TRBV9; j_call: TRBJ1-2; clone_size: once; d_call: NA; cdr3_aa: CASSEGGQGRSLGPDLNYGYTF; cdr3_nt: TGTGCCAGCAGCGAGGGAGGGCAGGGTCGCTCCCTGGGACCCGACCTTAACTATGGCTACACCTTC
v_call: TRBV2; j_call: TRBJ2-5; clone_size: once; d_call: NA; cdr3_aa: CASSERWGTQYF; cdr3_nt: TGTGCCAGCAGTGAAAGGTGGGGGACCCAGTACTTC
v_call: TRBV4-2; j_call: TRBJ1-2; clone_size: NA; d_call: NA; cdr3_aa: CASSQDREGTYGYTF; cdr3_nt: TGTGCCAGCAGCCAAGATCGGGAGGGCACCTATGGCTACACCTTC
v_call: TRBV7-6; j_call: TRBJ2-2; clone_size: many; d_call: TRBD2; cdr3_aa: CASSFGTSGTGELFF; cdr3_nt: TGTGCCAGCAGCTTCGGGACTAGCGGGACCGGGGAGCTGTTTTTT
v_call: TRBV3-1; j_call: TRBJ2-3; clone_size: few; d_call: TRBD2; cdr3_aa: CASSHLAGEDTQYF; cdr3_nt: TGTGCCAGCAGCCACCTAGCGGGAGAGGATACGCAGTATTTT
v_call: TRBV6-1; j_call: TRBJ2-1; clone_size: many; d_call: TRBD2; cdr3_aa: CASSERRASGSREQFF; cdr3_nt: TGTGCCAGCAGTGAAAGGAGGGCTAGCGGGAGTCGTGAGCAGTTCTTC
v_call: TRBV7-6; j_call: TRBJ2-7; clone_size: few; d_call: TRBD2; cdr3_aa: CASSLLAGVPSYEQYF; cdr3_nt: TGTGCCAGCAGCTTACTAGCGGGGGTCCCCTCCTACGAGCAGTACTTC
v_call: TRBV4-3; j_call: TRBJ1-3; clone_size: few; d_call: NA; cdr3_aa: CASRPTFSGNTIYF; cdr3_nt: TGCGCCAGCAGACCCACCTTCTCTGGAAACACCATATATTTT
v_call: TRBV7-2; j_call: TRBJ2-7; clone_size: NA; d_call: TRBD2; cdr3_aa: CASSLFVPSGRAIVYEQYF; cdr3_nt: TGTGCCAGCAGCTTATTTGTCCCTAGCGGGAGGGCCATCGTCTACGAGCAGTACTTC
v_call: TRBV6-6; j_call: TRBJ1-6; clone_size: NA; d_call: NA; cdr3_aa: CASSQGENSPLHF; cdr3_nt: TGTGCCAGCAGCCAGGGTGAGAATTCACCCCTCCACTTT
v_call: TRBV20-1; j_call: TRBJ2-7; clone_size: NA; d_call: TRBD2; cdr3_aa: CSARGLGGRQTREQYF; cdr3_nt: TGCAGTGCTAGAGGTCTCGGCGGGAGACAGACCAGGGAGCAGTACTTC
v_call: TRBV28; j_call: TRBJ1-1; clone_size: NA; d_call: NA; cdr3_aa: CANSLSSGAGTEAFF; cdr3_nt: TGTGCCAACAGTTTAAGTTCCGGGGCAGGTACTGAAGCTTTCTTT